One and the same sample provided the 30 T cell receptor beta chains below, sequenced in a study of CD8 T cells in ankylosing spondylitis listed by TCRdb under 2017. Library construction relied on 5' RACE. Sequencing took place on an Illumina HiSeq 2500. TCRdb cleaned the public reads at Q25 with fastp, built clones with MiXCR and kept in-frame beta chains. Rows merge per CDR3 protein into single entries with the most common DNA and genes. The sample includes 150,000 to 200,000 distinct CDR3 sequences, with approximately 16% observed a single time. The ten largest clones represent approximately 8% of the sample. Material: blood, either unsorted or a sorted T cell fraction (not recorded which). The source is a male donor with ankylosing spondylitis or in good health (not recorded which).

The chain employs TRBV5-6 and TRBJ1-2; 7 positions match TRBD1. Germline V gives CDR1 SGHDT, CDR2 YYEEEE. Germline trimming cut 1 base from V and 8 bases from J; bases unmatched to any gene: 5. The CDR3 has 13 residues. The CDR3 DNA reads TGTGCCAGCAGCTTGTTAGGGGGCCTAGGCTACACCTTC. It yields the protein CASSLLGGLGYTF.

This clonotype was picked up a small number of times. This rearrangement joins TRBV5-1 to TRBJ2-1; perhaps TRBD2 as D (6 bases). This CDR3 comprises 13 residues. The germline V and J ends were trimmed by 2 bases and 9 bases, with 12 bases remaining between them. Germline V gives CDR1 SGHRS, CDR2 YFSETQ. CDR3 loop: CASSLPSVGEQFF. The CDR3 DNA reads as TGCGCCAGCAGCTTACCTAGCGTGGGTGAGCAGTTCTTC.

This clonotype has at least ten counts. The chain joins TRBV10-3 to TRBJ1-4; no definite D call. The CDR3 covers 15 residues. Per germline, CDR1 ENHRY and CDR2 SYGVKD. V gave up 6 bases and J gave up 3 bases, with 14 bases separating them. The CDR3 here is CAIRDDTSSNEKLFF. The CDR3 region has the DNA TGTGCCATCAGAGACGACACAAGCTCTAATGAAAAACTGTTTTTT.

This clonotype was seen more than once but under ten times. The rearrangement uses TRBV28 and TRBJ2-3; the D is unclear. This CDR3 comprises 15 residues. The germline V gene has CDR1 MDHEN and CDR2 SYDVKM. V was clipped by 6 bases and J by 0 bases, with 13 bases between them. The CDR3 nucleotides read TGTGCCAGCAGCCCCCTGGCCCCTAGCACAGATACGCAGTATTTT. This translates into CASSPLAPSTDTQYF.

The CDR3 bases are TGCAGTGCTAACAGGGCGGGAGTGGATTACGAGCAGTACTTC. It specifies CSANRAGVDYEQYF. The chain has TRBV20-1 and TRBJ2-7; TRBD2 is a possible D gene (7 bases). This CDR3 has 14 residues. Germline V gene lookup returns CDR1 DFQATT and CDR2 SNEGSKA (reference sequence). The V end lost 4 bases, the J end lost 4 bases, and 17 bases lay between the germline ends.

In its sample, this clonotype was seen many times. The chain carries TRBV20-1 and TRBJ1-5, with a tentative D call TRBD1 (5 bases). V lost 6 bases, J lost 2 bases, and 8 bases lay in between. Germline V gives CDR1 DFQATT, CDR2 SNEGSKA (reference sequence). The CDR3 spans 12 residues. The CDR3 DNA is TGCAGTGCCGGGGGAGGCAATCAGCCCCAGCATTTT. This sequence encodes CSAGGGNQPQHF.

The chain has TRBV10-2 and TRBJ2-1, with 10 bases identical to TRBD2. In germline, CDR1 is WSHSY, CDR2 SAAADI. The V gene end was trimmed by 0 bases and the J gene end by 3 bases; junction bases not matched to a gene: 11. The CDR3 has 19 residues. The CDR3 sequence: CASSESEKREGRYYNEQFF. The DNA of the CDR3 is TGCGCCAGCAGTGAGTCGGAGAAGCGGGAGGGCCGTTACTACAATGAGCAGTTCTTC.

The chain couples TRBV24-1 to TRBJ2-1, with D possibly being TRBD1 (6 bases). CDR3 length: 16 amino acids. The V gene lost 2 bases and the J gene lost 7 bases, with 17 bases spanning the gap. The germline V gene has CDR1 KGHDR and CDR2 SFDVKD. CDR3 sequence reads: CATSDSKYRVLNEQFF. The CDR3 DNA is TGTGCCACCAGTGATTCAAAATACAGGGTACTGAATGAGCAGTTCTTC.

This clonotype showed up many times. The CDR3 DNA is TGCAGTGCTAGCAGCGTGGCCAAAAACATTCAGTACTTC. Amino acids: CSASSVAKNIQYF. The V gene is TRBV20-1, the J gene TRBJ2-4; D not resolved. The CDR3 has 13 amino acids. The V end lost 3 bases, the J end lost 1 base, and 7 bases lay between the germline ends. Germline CDR1 reads DFQATT; CDR2 reads SNEGSKA (reference sequence).

This clonotype was recorded a few times. This rearrangement joins TRBV6-6 to TRBJ1-1; no clear D. V was clipped by 7 bases and J by 1 base, with 10 bases between them. Germline CDR1 and CDR2: MNHNY and SVGAGI (reference sequence). The CDR3 is 13 amino acids. CDR3: CASIGDTNTEAFF. The CDR3 DNA reads TGTGCCAGCATTGGAGACACGAACACTGAAGCTTTCTTT.

Many counts were recorded for this clonotype. The chain links TRBV10-3 to TRBJ2-3; D unresolved. Germline CDR1 and CDR2: ENHRY and SYGVKD. This CDR3 contains 13 residues. V shed 1 base and J shed 4 bases, with 6 bases lying between them. CDR3 nucleotides: TGTGCCATCAGTGAGTTCGATCCAGATACGCAGTATTTT. This translates into CAISEFDPDTQYF.

CDR3 amino acids: CASSLEGLAATDTQYF. CDR3 in DNA: TGTGCCAGCAGTTTAGAAGGACTAGCGGCCACAGATACGCAGTATTTT. The V gene is TRBV28, the J gene TRBJ2-3, with TRBD2 identical over 10 bases. Germline V CDR1 and CDR2: MDHEN, SYDVKM. The CDR3 covers 16 residues. V lost 2 bases to trimming and J lost 2 bases; unmatched junction nucleotides: 4. Drawing the rest from reference TRBV28 and TRBJ2-3, the complete variable domain is DVKVTQSSRYLVKRTGEKVFLECVQDMDHENMFWYRQDPGLGLRLIYFSYDVKMKEKGDIPEGYSVSREKKERFSLILESASTNQTSMYLCASSLEGLAATDTQYFGPGTRLTVL.

V is TRBV4-1 and J is TRBJ1-5, with 7 nucleotides matching TRBD1. Germline-derived CDR1 and CDR2 are MGHRA and YSYEKL. This CDR3 has 14 amino acids. Trimming took 1 base from V and 7 from J; bases not matched to a gene: 4. CDR3 bases: TGCGCCAGCAGCCAAGTAACAGGGGACCAGCCCCAGCATTTT. Translating it yields CASSQVTGDQPQHF.

This rearrangement joins TRBV28 to TRBJ1-1; D is undetermined. Germline V gives CDR1 MDHEN, CDR2 SYDVKM. The ends were cut back, 6 bases at V and 6 bases at J, with 11 bases in the middle. The CDR3 sequence is 12 residues long. Here the CDR3 reads CASSTQTSEAFF. In DNA form, the CDR3 reads TGTGCCAGCAGCACCCAAACCTCTGAAGCTTTCTTT.

There are many counts of this clonotype. This chain uses TRBV24-1 with TRBJ1-2; tentatively, D is TRBD1 (5 bases). There are 14 residues in the CDR3. Trimming left V 4 bases short and J 3 bases short, with 11 bases between. CDR1 and CDR2 from the germline V gene are KGHDR and SFDVKD. The CDR3 DNA follows: TGTGCCACCAGTGACGGGGGTCAAGACTATGGCTACACCTTC. Translation gives CATSDGGQDYGYTF.

This clonotype has at least ten counts. The V call is TRBV12-3 or TRBV12-4, the J call TRBJ1-2, with 9 positions matching TRBD1. The CDR3 length is 14 residues. Unmatched junction bases numbered 6, after V lost 3 bases and J lost 7 bases. CDR3 nucleotides: TGTGCCAGCAGTTTCGGGACAGGGAGTAGTGGCTACACCTTC. Translating gives CASSFGTGSSGYTF.

This chain uses TRBV10-3 with TRBJ2-2; perhaps TRBD2 as D (6 bases). V lost 3 bases and J 3 bases, leaving 11 bases between the germline ends. The CDR3 length is 15 residues. Germline V gene data show CDR1 as ENHRY and CDR2 as SYGVKD. The CDR3, as DNA: TGTGCCATCAGTGACGGGCGGAGGGACACCGGGGAGCTGTTTTTT. Protein: CAISDGRRDTGELFF.

There are many counts of this clonotype. The chain has TRBV20-1 and TRBJ2-7; D gene ambiguous. The CDR3 is 10 amino acids. Between the trimmed V and J ends, which lost 3 bases and 3 bases, there was a span of 3 bases. Germline V CDR1 and CDR2: DFQATT, SNEGSKA (reference sequence). This CDR3 reads CSASVYEQYF. Written as DNA, the CDR3 is TGCAGTGCTAGTGTCTACGAGCAGTACTTC.

This clonotype appeared many times. The chain links TRBV20-1 to TRBJ2-4; 9 bases map to TRBD1. This CDR3 is 15 amino acids long. Germline V gene data show CDR1 as DFQATT and CDR2 as SNEGSKA (reference sequence). With V trimmed by 6 bases and J by 3 bases, 9 bases remained unmatched. The CDR3 here is CSANLQGAVKNIQYF. Written as DNA, the CDR3 is TGCAGTGCCAACCTACAGGGGGCGGTCAAAAACATTCAGTACTTC.

The chain recombines TRBV9 with TRBJ2-3; TRBD1 might be the D (5 bases). The germline CDR1 and CDR2 sequences are SGDLS and YYNGEE. The CDR3 runs 15 residues. V was trimmed by 3 bases and J by 4 bases, leaving 15 bases between them. The CDR3 sequence: CASSGQTLLPDTQYF. CDR3 bases: TGTGCCAGCAGCGGACAGACACTTCTCCCAGATACGCAGTATTTT.

The gene calls are TRBV5-1 and TRBJ2-3; 8 positions match TRBD2. The germline V gene has CDR1 SGHRS and CDR2 YFSETQ. The CDR3 has 14 amino acids. After removal of 4 bases from V and 4 bases from J, the junction contained 5 bases not matched to a gene. The CDR3 region has the DNA TGCGCCAGCAGCCACGGACTAGCCCCAGATACGCAGTATTTT. Protein product: CASSHGLAPDTQYF.

This clonotype was recorded at least ten times. This sequence joins TRBV2 and TRBJ2-1, with D possibly matching TRBD1 (7 bases). The V end lost 6 bases, the J end lost 6 bases, and 15 bases lay between the germline ends. The CDR3 length is 14 residues. Germline values: CDR1 SNHLY, CDR2 FYNNEI. The CDR3 sequence: CASSVVQGGNEQFF. For the CDR3, the DNA is TGTGCCAGCAGCGTAGTCCAGGGGGGCAATGAGCAGTTCTTC. The whole variable domain, filled in from reference TRBV2 and TRBJ2-1, reads EPEVTQTPSHQVTQMGQEVILRCVPISNHLYFYWYRQILGQKVEFLVSFYNNEISEKSEIFDDQFSVERPDGSNFTLKIRSTKLEDSAMYFCASSVVQGGNEQFFGPGTRLTVL.

The rearrangement joins TRBV5-1 to TRBJ2-2; D is perhaps TRBD2 (6 bases). Germline CDR1 and CDR2: SGHRS and YFSETQ. V gave up 2 bases and J gave up 5 bases, with 16 bases separating them. The CDR3 sequence is 16 residues long. DNA for the CDR3: TGCGCCAGCAGCTTCGTCGCGGGGCCGAGGACCGGGGAGCTGTTTTTT. Translated, it gives CASSFVAGPRTGELFF.

This clonotype was seen a single time. The chain employs TRBV28 and TRBJ2-4; 7 bases are shared with TRBD1. This CDR3 contains 15 residues. V was pared by 4 bases and J by 3 bases, with 6 bases of the junction left unmatched. Germline V gene lookup returns CDR1 MDHEN and CDR2 SYDVKM. CDR3 sequence reads: CASSYLGGGKNIQYF. CDR3 DNA: TGTGCCAGCAGTTATCTAGGGGGCGGCAAAAACATTCAGTACTTC.

This clonotype was counted at least ten times. The chain has TRBV5-1 and TRBJ2-3; TRBD2 is a possible D gene (6 bases). The germline gives CDR1 SGHRS, CDR2 YFSETQ. The CDR3 covers 15 residues. V was trimmed by 4 bases and J by 3 bases, leaving 15 bases between them. CDR3 in amino acids: CASSGGTAGTDTQYF. The CDR3 DNA sequence: TGCGCCAGCAGCGGTGGGACTGCTGGGACAGATACGCAGTATTTT.

This clonotype was detected ten times or more. The chain has TRBV20-1 and TRBJ2-2; 9 nucleotides agree with TRBD1. The CDR3 is 16 residues long. The V and J ends lost 0 bases and 3 bases, in that order; junction bases with no gene match: 5. Germline V gives CDR1 DFQATT, CDR2 SNEGSKA (reference sequence). The CDR3 here is CSARDPGQGDTGELFF. CDR3 nucleotide sequence: TGCAGTGCTAGAGATCCGGGACAGGGCGACACCGGGGAGCTGTTTTTT.

This chain joins TRBV5-1 and TRBJ2-3; 7 positions agree with TRBD2. There are 16 residues in the CDR3. J gave up 0 bases and V 4 bases, and 8 bases lay outside the gene matches. Germline V CDR1 and CDR2: SGHRS, YFSETQ. The CDR3 DNA follows: TGCGCCAGCAGCCTAAACGAACTAGCGAGCACAGATACGCAGTATTTT. Protein product: CASSLNELASTDTQYF.

The genes are TRBV7-8 and TRBJ2-7, with D perhaps TRBD2 (6 bases). V shed 5 bases and J shed 0 bases, with 14 bases lying between them. The V gene's germline CDR1 is SGHVS and CDR2 FQNEAQ. The CDR3 is 15 residues long. CDR3 nucleotide sequence: TGTGCCAGCAGCCCCTCCGGGGGACTCTCCTACGAGCAGTACTTC. This encodes CASSPSGGLSYEQYF.

There are many counts of this clonotype. One end of the junction fails to match germline, which may point to a read error. The CDR3 sequence is CSARGETGPQQFF. CDR3 nucleotide sequence: TGCAGTGCCAGAGGGGAAACGGGGCCGCAGCAGTTCTTC. V gene TRBV20-1 combines with J gene TRBJ2-1, with D perhaps given as TRBD1 or TRBD2 (5 bases each). Germline V gives CDR1 DFQATT, CDR2 SNEGSKA (reference sequence). This CDR3 region has 13 residues.

This clonotype was recorded at least ten times. The gene calls are TRBV12-3 or TRBV12-4 and TRBJ2-2, with D possibly TRBD2 on 6 matching bases. Trimming took off 5 bases at V and 7 bases at J, with 11 bases between the two ends. The CDR3 runs to 13 residues. The CDR3 DNA is TGTGCCAGCAGTGGAGGGTCCGGCGGGGAGCTGTTTTTT. This codes for CASSGGSGGELFF.